This is a list of T cell receptor beta chains from one sample in a study of blood T cell repertoires in COVID-19. Clones were read by immunoSEQ multiplex PCR, and TCRdb kept only the in-frame ones, dropping some. Altogether 220,000 or so clones are present, about four fifths being singletons, with the ten largest covering under 1.5%. Sequencing was done on a sample of PBMCs or T cells enriched from blood (not recorded which). The origin of the receptors is a woman between 40 and 55 years old with acute COVID-19. CDR3s leave out the opening cysteine and the closing phenylalanine or tryptophan. D genes are given only for firm matches.

d_call j_call v_call cdr3_aa
. TRBJ1-2 TRBV7-2 ASSLDRGAGDGYT
. TRBJ2-4 TRBV6-1 ASSEAFARVDIQY
. TRBJ1-6 TRBV3-1/TRBV3-2 ASSQVGEPLH
TRBD1 TRBJ1-5 TRBV15 ATSSPGQGRQPQH
. TRBJ1-6 TRBV28 ASSLSQTGRGSPLH
. TRBJ1-4 TRBV16 ASSLGSSILGNEKLF
TRBD2 TRBJ2-1 TRBV6-2/TRBV6-3 ASSTPTSGDPNEQF
TRBD1 TRBJ1-2 TRBV6-5 ASGKSGGTYGYT
TRBD2 TRBJ2-7 TRBV2 ASSAGTSVYEQY
. TRBJ1-4 TRBV9 ASSVGSNEKLF
. TRBJ2-5 TRBV7-2 ASSLEGSYETQY
TRBD1 TRBJ1-2 TRBV19 ASSMGTGVYGYT
TRBD1 TRBJ1-1 TRBV19 ASRPWGQQNTEAF
. TRBJ1-6 TRBV5-1 ASSAEGVWSPLH
TRBD2 TRBJ2-1 TRBV5-1 ASSLTSGRYEQF
. TRBJ2-1 TRBV18 ASSPLQGPYNEQF
TRBD2 TRBJ2-1 TRBV14 ASSHLTSGSYNEQF